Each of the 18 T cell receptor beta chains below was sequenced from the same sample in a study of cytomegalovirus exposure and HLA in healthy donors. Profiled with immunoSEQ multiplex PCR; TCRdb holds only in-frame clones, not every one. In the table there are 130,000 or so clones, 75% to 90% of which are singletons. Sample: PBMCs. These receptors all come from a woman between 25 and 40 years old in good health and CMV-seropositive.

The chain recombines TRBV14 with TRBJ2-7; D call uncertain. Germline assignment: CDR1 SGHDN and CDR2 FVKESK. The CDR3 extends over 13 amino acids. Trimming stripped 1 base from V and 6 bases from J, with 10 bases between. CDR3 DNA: TGTGCCAGCAGCCAAGTATCGCTCGGCGAGCAGTACTTC. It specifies CASSQVSLGEQYF.

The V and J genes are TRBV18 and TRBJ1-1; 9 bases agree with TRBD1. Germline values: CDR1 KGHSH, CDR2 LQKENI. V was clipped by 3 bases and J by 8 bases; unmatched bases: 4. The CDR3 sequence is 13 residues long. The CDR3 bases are TGTGCCAGCTCACCCCGGGACAGGGCCGAAGCTTTCTTT. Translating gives CASSPRDRAEAFF. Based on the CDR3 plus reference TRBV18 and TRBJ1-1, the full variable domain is NAGVMQNPRHLVRRRGQEARLRCSPMKGHSHVYWYRQLPEEGLKFMVYLQKENIIDESGMPKERFSAEFPKEGPSILRIQQVVRGDSAAYFCASSPRDRAEAFFGQGTRLTVV.

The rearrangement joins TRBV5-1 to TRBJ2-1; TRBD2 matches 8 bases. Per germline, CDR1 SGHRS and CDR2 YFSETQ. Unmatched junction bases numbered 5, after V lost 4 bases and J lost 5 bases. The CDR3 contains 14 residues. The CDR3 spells CASSREGGDNEQFF. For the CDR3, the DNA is TGCGCCAGCAGCCGGGAGGGCGGGGACAATGAGCAGTTCTTC.

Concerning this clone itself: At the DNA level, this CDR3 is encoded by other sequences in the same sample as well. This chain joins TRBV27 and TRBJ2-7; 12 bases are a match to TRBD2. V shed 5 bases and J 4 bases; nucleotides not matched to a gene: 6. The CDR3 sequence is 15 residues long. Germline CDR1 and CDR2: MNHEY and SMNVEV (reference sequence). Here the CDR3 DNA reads TGTGCCAGCAGTCCAGGGACTAGCGGGTCGTACGAGCAGTACTTC. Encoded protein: CASSPGTSGSYEQYF.

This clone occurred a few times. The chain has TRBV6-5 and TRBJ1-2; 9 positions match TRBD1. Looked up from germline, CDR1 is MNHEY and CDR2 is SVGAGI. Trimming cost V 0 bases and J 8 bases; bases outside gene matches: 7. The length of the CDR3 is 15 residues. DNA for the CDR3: TGTGCCAGCAGTTACTCGAGGGACAGGGTAAACGGCTACACCTTC. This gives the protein CASSYSRDRVNGYTF.

The CDR3 loop is CASSLAGGMGNTEAFF. The CDR3 DNA reads TGCGCCAGCAGCTTGGCCGGGGGGATGGGGAACACTGAAGCTTTCTTT. The chain has TRBV5-1 and TRBJ1-1, with D maybe TRBD1 (5 bases). Trimming left V 0 bases short and J 1 base short, with 13 bases between. The length of the CDR3 is 16 residues. The germline V gene encodes CDR1 SGHRS and CDR2 YFSETQ.

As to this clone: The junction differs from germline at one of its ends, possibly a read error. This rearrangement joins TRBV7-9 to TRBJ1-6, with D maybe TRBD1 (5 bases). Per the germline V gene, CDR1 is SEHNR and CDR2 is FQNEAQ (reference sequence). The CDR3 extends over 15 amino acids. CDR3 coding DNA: TGTGCCAGCAGCTCCCGGGACTCCGATAATTCACCCCTCCACTTT. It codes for CASSSRDSDNSPLHF.

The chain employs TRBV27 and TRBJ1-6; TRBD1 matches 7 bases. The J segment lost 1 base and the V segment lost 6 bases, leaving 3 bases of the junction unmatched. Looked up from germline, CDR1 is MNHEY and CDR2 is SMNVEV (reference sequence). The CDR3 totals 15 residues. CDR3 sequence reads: CASSPGQSYNSPLHF. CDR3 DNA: TGTGCCAGCAGCCCGGGACAGTCCTATAATTCACCCCTCCACTTT.

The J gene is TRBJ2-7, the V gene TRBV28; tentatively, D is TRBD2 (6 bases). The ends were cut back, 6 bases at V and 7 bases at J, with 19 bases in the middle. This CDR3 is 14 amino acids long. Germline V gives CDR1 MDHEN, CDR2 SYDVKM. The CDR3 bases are TGTGCCAGCAGGGGACTCTCGGAGGTGGGGGAGCAGTACTTC. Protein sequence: CASRGLSEVGEQYF.

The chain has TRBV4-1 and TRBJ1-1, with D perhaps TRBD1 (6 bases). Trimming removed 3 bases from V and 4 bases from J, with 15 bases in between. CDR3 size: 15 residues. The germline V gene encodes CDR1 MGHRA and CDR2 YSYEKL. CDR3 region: CASSHPFEGGTEAFF. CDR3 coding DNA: TGCGCCAGCAGCCACCCGTTTGAAGGGGGCACTGAAGCTTTCTTT.

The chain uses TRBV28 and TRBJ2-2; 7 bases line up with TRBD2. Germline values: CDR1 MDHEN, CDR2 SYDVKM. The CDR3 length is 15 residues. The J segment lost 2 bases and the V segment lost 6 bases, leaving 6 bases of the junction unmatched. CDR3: CASRQLAGNTGELFF. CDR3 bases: TGTGCCAGCAGACAATTAGCGGGCAACACCGGGGAGCTGTTTTTT.

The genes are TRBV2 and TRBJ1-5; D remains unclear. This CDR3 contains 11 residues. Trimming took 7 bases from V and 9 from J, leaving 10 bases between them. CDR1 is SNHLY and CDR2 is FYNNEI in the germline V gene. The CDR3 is CASTGEGPQHF. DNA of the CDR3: TGTGCCAGCACCGGAGAAGGGCCCCAGCATTTT.

CDR3 loop: CASSSRPTSGGGETQYF. Written as DNA, the CDR3 is TGTGCCAGCAGCTCCCGACCGACTAGCGGGGGAGGGGAGACCCAGTACTTC. The gene calls are TRBV9 and TRBJ2-5, with 12 nucleotides matching TRBD2. Germline values: CDR1 SGDLS, CDR2 YYNGEE. This CDR3 is built from 17 residues. V lost 4 bases to trimming and J lost 5 bases; unmatched junction nucleotides: 12.

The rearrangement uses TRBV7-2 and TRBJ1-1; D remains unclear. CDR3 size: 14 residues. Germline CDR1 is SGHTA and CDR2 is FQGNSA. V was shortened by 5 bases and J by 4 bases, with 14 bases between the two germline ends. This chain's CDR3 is CASSPRGRFTEAFF. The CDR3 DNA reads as TGTGCCAGCAGCCCCCGAGGCCGTTTCACTGAAGCTTTCTTT.

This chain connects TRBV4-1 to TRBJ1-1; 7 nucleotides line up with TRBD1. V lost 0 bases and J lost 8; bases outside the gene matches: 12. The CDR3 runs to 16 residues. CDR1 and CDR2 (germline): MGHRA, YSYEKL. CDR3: CASSQDNLDRDREAFF. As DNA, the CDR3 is TGCGCCAGCAGCCAAGATAATCTTGACAGGGATCGAGAAGCTTTCTTT.

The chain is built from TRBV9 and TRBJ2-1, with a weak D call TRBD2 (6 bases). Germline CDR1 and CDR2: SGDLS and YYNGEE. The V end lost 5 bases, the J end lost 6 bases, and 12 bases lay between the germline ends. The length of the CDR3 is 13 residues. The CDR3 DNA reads TGTGCCAGCAGTGACCAGCGGGCCAATGAGCAGTTCTTC. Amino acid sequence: CASSDQRANEQFF.

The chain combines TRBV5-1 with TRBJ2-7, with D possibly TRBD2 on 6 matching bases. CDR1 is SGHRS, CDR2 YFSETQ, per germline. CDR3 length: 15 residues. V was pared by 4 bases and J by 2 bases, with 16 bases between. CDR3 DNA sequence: TGCGCCAGCAGCCCGGGCGGCGGGGTGACCTACGAGCAGTACTTC. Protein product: CASSPGGGVTYEQYF.

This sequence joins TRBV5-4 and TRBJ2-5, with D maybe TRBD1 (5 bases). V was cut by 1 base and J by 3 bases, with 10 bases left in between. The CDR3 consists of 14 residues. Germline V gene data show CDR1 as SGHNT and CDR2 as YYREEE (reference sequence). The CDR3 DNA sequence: TGTGCCAGCAGCTTGCAGGACAATAAAGAGACCCAGTACTTC. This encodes CASSLQDNKETQYF. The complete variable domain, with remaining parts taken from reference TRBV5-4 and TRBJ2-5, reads ETGVTQSPTHLIKTRGQQVTLRCSSQSGHNTVSWYQQALGQGPQFIFQYYREEENGRGNFPPRFSGLQFPNYSSELNVNALELDDSALYLCASSLQDNKETQYFGPGTRLLVL.